This entry is about one T cell receptor (beta chain). This CDR3 is 15 amino acids long. CDR1 and CDR2 from the germline V gene are SGHNT and YYREEE (reference sequence). J was trimmed by 7 bases and V by 4 bases; bases with no gene match: 8. The sample is drawn from a study of blood T cell repertoires in COVID-19. Background on the study: PBMCs, B-cell-depleted T cells, or T cells provided the cDNA or gDNA that made up the material.

Libraries were prepared by immunoSEQ multiplex PCR; TCRdb keeps only in-frame clonotypes and omits some of them. The table lists around 500,000 clones, 70% to 90% of them singletons. Sequencing was performed on PBMCs or T cells enriched from blood (not recorded which). This receptor was taken from a woman in her sixties who had recovered from COVID-19. The chain uses TRBV5-4 and TRBJ2-1; 10 nucleotides agree with TRBD1. The CDR3: CASSVGTGVGNEQFF. The CDR3 DNA is TGTGCCAGCAGCGTCGGGACAGGGGTGGGGAATGAGCAGTTCTTC.